This is a list of T cell receptor beta chains from one sample in a study of T cell responses to AZD1222 COVID-19 vaccine. Generated by immunoSEQ multiplex PCR, the TCRdb table keeps only in-frame clones and is missing some. The sample has 110,000 to 150,000 clones; around 90% are singletons. This specimen consisted of peripheral blood, obtained on day 0 of AZD1222 vaccination. These receptors were collected from an adult in good health. Both conserved end residues are part of each CDR3. Each record gives: CDR3 protein, J gene, clone size, V gene. Only some rows state a clone size, as once, few, many or a class for expanded clones.

CDR3aa: CASSYTTGNYGYTF
j_gene: TRBJ1-2
abundance: once
v_gene: TRBV6-6

CDR3aa: CASSVGGYNEQFF
j_gene: TRBJ2-1
abundance: NA
v_gene: TRBV6-4

CDR3aa: CASIPEGTGANVLTF
j_gene: TRBJ2-6
abundance: NA
v_gene: TRBV5-4

CDR3aa: CSVGLVGGRANYGYTF
j_gene: TRBJ1-2
abundance: NA
v_gene: TRBV29-1

CDR3aa: CASSLAPGRYGYTF
j_gene: TRBJ1-2
abundance: NA
v_gene: TRBV5-1

CDR3aa: CASSVLAGTFYEQYF
j_gene: TRBJ2-7
abundance: NA
v_gene: TRBV5-1

CDR3aa: CASSLVFLPPGNEQYF
j_gene: TRBJ2-7
abundance: NA
v_gene: TRBV7-8

CDR3aa: CASSPPLNYEQYF
j_gene: TRBJ2-7
abundance: NA
v_gene: TRBV18

CDR3aa: CAWSVWDSDYGYTF
j_gene: TRBJ1-2
abundance: NA
v_gene: TRBV30

CDR3aa: CASTLGDRDGSPLHF
j_gene: TRBJ1-6
abundance: NA
v_gene: TRBV19

CDR3aa: CATSSEQGLSYEQYF
j_gene: TRBJ2-7
abundance: NA
v_gene: TRBV15

CDR3aa: CASSYRALRGYTF
j_gene: TRBJ1-2
abundance: few
v_gene: TRBV7-3

CDR3aa: CASTYTGEVRGYTF
j_gene: TRBJ1-2
abundance: NA
v_gene: TRBV19

CDR3aa: CASSYGTSGGKYNEQFF
j_gene: TRBJ2-1
abundance: NA
v_gene: TRBV13

CDR3aa: CASTVPGNTIYF
j_gene: TRBJ1-3
abundance: NA
v_gene: TRBV19

CDR3aa: CASSWGLAAGETQYF
j_gene: TRBJ2-5
abundance: NA
v_gene: TRBV5-1

CDR3aa: CASTPSGTDSYEQYF
j_gene: TRBJ2-7
abundance: NA
v_gene: TRBV6-5

CDR3aa: CSVEEGNYGYTF
j_gene: TRBJ1-2
abundance: NA
v_gene: TRBV29-1

CDR3aa: CASSLTGDPYEQYF
j_gene: TRBJ2-7
abundance: NA
v_gene: TRBV7-9

CDR3aa: CASSAGLRGKLFF
j_gene: TRBJ1-4
abundance: NA
v_gene: TRBV11-3

CDR3aa: CASSIGGSEQYF
j_gene: TRBJ2-7
abundance: NA
v_gene: TRBV19

CDR3aa: CASSLATTGIEKLFF
j_gene: TRBJ1-4
abundance: NA
v_gene: TRBV7-2

CDR3aa: CASRDGSNIQYF
j_gene: TRBJ2-4
abundance: NA
v_gene: TRBV28

CDR3aa: CASSALRGPITGELFF
j_gene: TRBJ2-2
abundance: few
v_gene: TRBV9

CDR3aa: CASGRGSDQPQHF
j_gene: TRBJ1-5
abundance: NA
v_gene: TRBV6-5

CDR3aa: CASSFAGSHEQFF
j_gene: TRBJ2-1
abundance: NA
v_gene: TRBV28

CDR3aa: CSASSGAPRDTEAFF
j_gene: TRBJ1-1
abundance: NA
v_gene: TRBV20-1

CDR3aa: CASSLTGNTIYF
j_gene: TRBJ1-3
abundance: NA
v_gene: TRBV7-2

CDR3aa: CASSPGLAGRDTQYF
j_gene: TRBJ2-3
abundance: NA
v_gene: TRBV5-6

CDR3aa: CASSSLRGHTEAFF
j_gene: TRBJ1-1
abundance: NA
v_gene: TRBV11-2

CDR3aa: CASSQGSQASSPLHF
j_gene: TRBJ1-6
abundance: NA
v_gene: TRBV3-1/TRBV3-2

CDR3aa: CASSQDGWGPDTGELFF
j_gene: TRBJ2-2
abundance: NA
v_gene: TRBV3-1/TRBV3-2

CDR3aa: CASRPPGLTTDTQYF
j_gene: TRBJ2-3
abundance: NA
v_gene: TRBV19

CDR3aa: CASSPSKTSGTGDNEQFF
j_gene: TRBJ2-1
abundance: NA
v_gene: TRBV18

CDR3aa: CASSSVLTGGQNTEAFF
j_gene: TRBJ1-1
abundance: NA
v_gene: TRBV5-1

CDR3aa: CASSFRTGVDTQYF
j_gene: TRBJ2-3
abundance: NA
v_gene: TRBV7-3

CDR3aa: CASSLYGHEQFF
j_gene: TRBJ2-1
abundance: NA
v_gene: TRBV28

CDR3aa: CASSSPGQGPVGELFF
j_gene: TRBJ2-2
abundance: once
v_gene: TRBV28

CDR3aa: CASSLKPSPGQGEAFF
j_gene: TRBJ1-1
abundance: NA
v_gene: TRBV27

CDR3aa: CATSDSGPINTIYF
j_gene: TRBJ1-3
abundance: NA
v_gene: TRBV24-1

CDR3aa: CASSVSQDQTTEQYF
j_gene: TRBJ2-7
abundance: NA
v_gene: TRBV9

CDR3aa: CASSPTTDTQYF
j_gene: TRBJ2-3
abundance: NA
v_gene: TRBV14

CDR3aa: CASSQEAGQEARELFF
j_gene: TRBJ2-2
abundance: few
v_gene: TRBV4-3

CDR3aa: CASSLMGYEQYF
j_gene: TRBJ2-7
abundance: NA
v_gene: TRBV28

CDR3aa: CASGLHQRGGLIQLKNTGELFF
j_gene: TRBJ2-2
abundance: NA
v_gene: TRBV27

CDR3aa: CAWTYAGELFF
j_gene: TRBJ2-2
abundance: NA
v_gene: TRBV30

CDR3aa: CATRDRVQPQHF
j_gene: TRBJ1-5
abundance: NA
v_gene: TRBV24-1

CDR3aa: CASSWDNYGYTF
j_gene: TRBJ1-2
abundance: once
v_gene: TRBV5-1

CDR3aa: CASSPRTGRNDTIYF
j_gene: TRBJ1-3
abundance: NA
v_gene: TRBV13

CDR3aa: CASQGDSYTGELFF
j_gene: TRBJ2-2
abundance: NA
v_gene: TRBV21-1

CDR3aa: CASSDLSTDTQYF
j_gene: TRBJ2-3
abundance: few
v_gene: TRBV27

CDR3aa: CASSPDSNYGYTF
j_gene: TRBJ1-2
abundance: NA
v_gene: TRBV28

CDR3aa: CASSDGDHNEQFF
j_gene: TRBJ2-1
abundance: NA
v_gene: TRBV9

CDR3aa: CASSRTSGVDEQFF
j_gene: TRBJ2-1
abundance: once
v_gene: TRBV9

CDR3aa: CATSDFVNSEQFF
j_gene: TRBJ2-1
abundance: NA
v_gene: TRBV24-1